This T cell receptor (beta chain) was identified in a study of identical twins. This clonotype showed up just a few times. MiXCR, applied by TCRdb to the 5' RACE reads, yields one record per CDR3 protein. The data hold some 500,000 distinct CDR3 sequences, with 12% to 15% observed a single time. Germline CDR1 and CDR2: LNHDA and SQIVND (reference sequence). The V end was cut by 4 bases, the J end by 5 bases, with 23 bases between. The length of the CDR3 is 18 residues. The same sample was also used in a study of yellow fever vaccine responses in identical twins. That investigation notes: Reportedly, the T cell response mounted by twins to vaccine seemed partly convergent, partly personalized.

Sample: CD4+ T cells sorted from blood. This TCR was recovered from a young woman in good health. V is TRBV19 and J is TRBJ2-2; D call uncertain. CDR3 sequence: CASSTQPKIGISTGELFF. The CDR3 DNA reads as TGTGCCAGTAGTACTCAGCCCAAAATCGGTATATCGACCGGGGAGCTGTTTTTT.